Below, 19 T cell receptor beta chains from the same sample are listed, as sequenced in a study of OX40 agonist ivuxolimab in advanced cancers. Clones were read by immunoSEQ multiplex PCR, and TCRdb kept only the in-frame ones, dropping some. The sample shows about 62,000 clones, roughly 90% of them seen only once. The input for sequencing was CD4+ or CD8+ T cells sorted from blood, taken in a trial of the OX40 agonist ivuxolimab. These receptors all come from an adult with an advanced solid tumor such as melanoma, head and neck, liver or kidney cancer.

The chain combines TRBV28 with TRBJ2-2; either TRBD1 or TRBD2 may supply D (5 bases each). Germline V CDR1 and CDR2: MDHEN, SYDVKM. The length of the CDR3 is 15 residues. Trimming removed 3 bases at V and 3 bases at J, with 11 bases between. CDR3 nucleotide sequence: TGTGCCAGCAGTTTGGGCCAGGGAGACACCGGGGAGCTGTTTTTT. It specifies CASSLGQGDTGELFF.

The gene calls are TRBV6-5 and TRBJ2-3; 8 bases are shared with TRBD1. This CDR3 has 14 amino acids. Looked up from germline, CDR1 is MNHEY and CDR2 is SVGAGI. J was trimmed by 1 base and V by 5 bases; bases with no gene match: 2. The CDR3 DNA is TGTGCCAGCAGTCGGACAGGGCGCACAGATACGCAGTATTTT. This translates into CASSRTGRTDTQYF.

The chain combines TRBV6-6 with TRBJ1-2; tentative D call: TRBD1 (5 bases). Trimming pared 7 bases from V and 3 bases from J, leaving 15 bases between. CDR1 MNHNY and CDR2 SVGAGI come from the germline V gene (reference sequence). The CDR3 sequence is 14 residues long. CDR3 loop: CASNSNGGDYGYTF. Written as DNA, the CDR3 is TGTGCCAGCAACTCAAACGGGGGAGACTATGGCTACACCTTC.

V gene TRBV18 combines with J gene TRBJ1-2, with 10 bases matching TRBD1. Germline-derived CDR1 and CDR2 are KGHSH and LQKENI. V shed 4 bases and J 6 bases; nucleotides not matched to a gene: 2. CDR3 length: 13 residues. The chain's CDR3 is CASSQGTGDGYTF. CDR3 nucleotide sequence: TGTGCCAGCTCACAAGGGACAGGGGATGGCTACACCTTC.

The CDR3 DNA reads as TGTGCCAGCAGCACAAATACGGTGAACACTGAAGCTTTCTTT. Encoded protein: CASSTNTVNTEAFF. V usage is TRBV7-2 and J usage is TRBJ1-1; D not resolved. From germline, CDR1 is SGHTA and CDR2 FQGNSA. V dropped 5 bases and J dropped 0 bases, with 10 bases sitting between them. The CDR3 is made up of 14 amino acids.

The gene calls are TRBV4-3 and TRBJ2-3; the D call may be TRBD1 or TRBD2 (5 bases each). Germline lookup yields CDR1 LGHNA and CDR2 YSLEER. CDR3 length: 16 amino acids. V was trimmed by 5 bases and J by 1 base, leaving 16 bases between them. The CDR3 loop reads CASSGTYPPRTDTQYF. The CDR3 nucleotides read TGCGCCAGCAGCGGGACCTACCCCCCGCGCACAGATACGCAGTATTTT.

The genes are TRBV9 and TRBJ1-4; possibly TRBD1 for D (5 bases). Germline V CDR1 and CDR2: SGDLS, YYNGEE. V was shortened by 4 bases and J by 0 bases, with 19 bases between the two germline ends. This CDR3 spans 18 amino acids. The CDR3 here is CASSSSHWEGATNEKLFF. The CDR3 DNA sequence: TGTGCCAGCAGCAGTTCCCATTGGGAAGGGGCAACTAATGAAAAACTGTTTTTT.

The table lists this clone with a count of one. This rearrangement joins TRBV7-2 to TRBJ1-2; possible D gene TRBD1, 5 bases. Germline V gives CDR1 SGHTA, CDR2 FQGNSA. The V end lost 3 bases, the J end lost 11 bases, and 22 bases lay between the germline ends. The CDR3 spans 15 residues. This CDR3 reads CASSFFGGTDSPYTF. The CDR3 DNA is TGTGCCAGCAGCTTTTTTGGCGGGACCGACAGCCCTTACACCTTC.

The chain employs TRBV5-1 and TRBJ2-1, with TRBD2 identical over 10 bases. Trimming removed 7 bases from V and 6 bases from J; junction bases left unmatched: 7. Germline lookup yields CDR1 SGHRS and CDR2 YFSETQ. This CDR3 contains 14 residues. For the CDR3, the DNA is TGCGCCAGCCTCGAGATAGCGGGGGGCAATGAGCAGTTCTTC. Protein product: CASLEIAGGNEQFF.

The chain links TRBV5-8 to TRBJ1-1; D remains ambiguous. Germline CDR1 is SGHTS and CDR2 is YDEGEE. This CDR3 has 14 residues. V was clipped by 0 bases and J by 5 bases, with 11 bases between them. The CDR3 spells CASSLGTGVTEAFF. The CDR3 DNA is TGTGCCAGCAGCTTGGGGACCGGGGTAACTGAAGCTTTCTTT.

The V and J genes are TRBV5-6 and TRBJ1-1; 8 bases match TRBD1. This CDR3 contains 14 residues. Per germline, CDR1 SGHDT and CDR2 YYEEEE. Germline trimming cut 4 bases from V and 4 bases from J; bases unmatched to any gene: 6. The CDR3 loop reads CASSLTGVGTEAFF. CDR3 DNA: TGTGCCAGCAGCCTGACAGGGGTAGGCACTGAAGCTTTCTTT.

As DNA, the CDR3 is TGTGCCAGCAGCTTGGGGCGGGGAACTAGCACAGATACGCAGTATTTT. Its translation is CASSLGRGTSTDTQYF. The rearrangement links TRBV11-3 to TRBJ2-3; D might be TRBD2 (6 bases). Looked up from germline, CDR1 is SGHNT and CDR2 is YENEEA. This CDR3 is built from 16 residues. V was trimmed by 3 bases and J by 0 bases, leaving 13 bases between them.

J is TRBJ2-2 and V is TRBV10-3; D is possibly TRBD2 (6 bases). In germline, CDR1 is ENHRY, CDR2 SYGVKD. This CDR3 has 17 residues. The V end lost 3 bases, the J end lost 0 bases, and 14 bases lay between the germline ends. DNA of the CDR3: TGTGCCATCAGTGATATGGGCGGGATGACGAACACCGGGGAGCTGTTTTTT. This gives the protein CAISDMGGMTNTGELFF.

Details on this clone: At one end, the junction sequence differs from germline, possibly due to a read error. This sequence joins TRBV7-7 and TRBJ2-5, with 7 positions matching TRBD1. The CDR3 totals 15 residues. Germline lookup yields CDR1 SSHAT and CDR2 FNYEAQ (reference sequence). This CDR3 is CASSLQGNFQETQYF. Here the CDR3 DNA reads TGTGCTAGCAGCTTACAGGGGAATTTTCAAGAGACCCAGTACTTC.

This clone was observed a handful of times. The V gene is TRBV19, the J gene TRBJ1-5, with D possibly matching TRBD1 (5 bases). The CDR3 length is 14 residues. Trimming removed 2 bases from V and 5 bases from J, with 10 bases in between. CDR1 and CDR2 (germline): LNHDA, SQIVND (reference sequence). The CDR3, as DNA: TGTGCCAGTAGTATACAGGGTCGGGATCAGCCCCAGCATTTT. Translation: CASSIQGRDQPQHF.

The genes are TRBV18 and TRBJ2-3, with D possibly TRBD1 on 6 matching bases. Germline V gene lookup returns CDR1 KGHSH and CDR2 LQKENI. The germline V and J ends were trimmed by 5 bases and 0 bases, with 12 bases remaining between them. This CDR3 is 15 amino acids long. The CDR3, as DNA: TGTGCCAGCTCAAGGTCCGGACAGAGCACAGATACGCAGTATTTT. It encodes CASSRSGQSTDTQYF.

The chain combines TRBV6-5 with TRBJ2-1, with no clear D. V was cut by 0 bases and J by 12 bases, with 12 bases left in between. The CDR3 consists of 13 residues. The germline V gene encodes CDR1 MNHEY and CDR2 SVGAGI. The CDR3 DNA reads as TGTGCCAGCAGTTACTCTGTACCCCAGGTGCAGTTCTTC. Amino acid sequence: CASSYSVPQVQFF.

The chain links TRBV25-1 to TRBJ2-1, with D perhaps matching TRBD2 (5 bases). Between the trimmed V and J ends, which lost 4 bases and 0 bases, there was a span of 10 bases. CDR1 and CDR2 (germline): MGHDK, SYGVNS. The CDR3 consists of 15 residues. The DNA for the CDR3 is TGTGCCAGCAGTGGTGTGGGGAGCTCCTACAATGAGCAGTTCTTC. Translated: CASSGVGSSYNEQFF.

J is TRBJ2-3 and V is TRBV2; D may be TRBD1 (6 bases). The CDR3 contains 14 residues. V was trimmed by 7 bases and J by 2 bases, leaving 13 bases between them. Germline CDR1 SNHLY, CDR2 FYNNEI. The CDR3 reads CASIRGQNTDTQYF. The CDR3 nucleotides read TGTGCCAGCATACGAGGACAGAACACAGATACGCAGTATTTT.